Listed below are T cell receptor beta chains from one sample, sequenced in a study of blood T cell repertoires in COVID-19. Data came from immunoSEQ multiplex PCR; TCRdb stores just in-frame clones and leaves some out. The sample contains some 290,000 clones, 81% of which appear only once. The specimen sequenced was peripheral blood. Receptor source: a woman aged 60-70 years with active or convalescent COVID-19. CDR3s include the opening cysteine and the closing phenylalanine or tryptophan. The D gene is left open where the match is weak. Where a row states a size, it is once, few, many or the class of an expanded clone; other rows omit it.

j_call v_call d_call clone_size cdr3_nt cdr3_aa
TRBJ1-5 TRBV28 TRBD1 . TGTGCCAGCAGTCACGGACAGGATGCACAGCCCCAGCATTTT CASSHGQDAQPQHF
TRBJ1-5 TRBV10-1 . . TGCGCCAGCAGTGAAGGGGCGAATCAGCCCCAGCATTTT CASSEGANQPQHF
TRBJ2-7 TRBV2 TRBD1 once TGTGCCAGCAGGGGGGACAGCTACGAGCAGTACTTC CASRGDSYEQYF
TRBJ1-1 TRBV3-1/TRBV3-2 TRBD1 . TGTGCCAGCAGGTGGGGGACAGGGGGCGGCACTGAAGCTTTCTTT CASRWGTGGGTEAFF
TRBJ1-6 TRBV9 TRBD1 . TGTGCCAGCAGCGGACAGGGGGCGAATTCACCCCTCCACTTT CASSGQGANSPLHF
TRBJ1-2 TRBV7-8 . . TGTGCCAGCAGCTCAGGACAGTTCTATGGCTACACCTTC CASSSGQFYGYTF
TRBJ1-2 TRBV5-4 . . TGTGCCAGCAGCTTGGGCGGGGCGGGTTTCGATGGCTACACCTTC CASSLGGAGFDGYTF
TRBJ1-5 TRBV2 . . TGTGCCAGCAATACCGGGACACCTATCAATCAGCCCCAGCATTTT CASNTGTPINQPQHF
TRBJ2-7 TRBV13 . . TGTGCCAGCAGCTTAGAACTAGAAAGCTCCTACGAGCAGTACTTC CASSLELESSYEQYF
TRBJ2-2 TRBV9 TRBD1 . TGTGCCAGCAGGGCTTCGACAGGGCCCACCGGGGAGCTGTTTTTT CASRASTGPTGELFF
TRBJ2-2 TRBV9 . once TGTGCCAGCAGCCAGGGGGCATACCGGGGGGCGGCCACCGGGGAGCTGTTTTTT CASSQGAYRGAATGELFF
TRBJ1-3 TRBV7-2 . . TGTGCCAGCAGCAAGGGCAGCGGTGACACCATATATTTT CASSKGSGDTIYF
TRBJ1-1 TRBV6-5 . . TGTGCCACCAGGGCAGTTATGCACACTGAAGCTTTCTTT CATRAVMHTEAFF
TRBJ2-7 TRBV19 . once TGTGCCAGTAGTATCGGACACTCCTACGAGCAGTACTTC CASSIGHSYEQYF
TRBJ2-7 TRBV10-2 TRBD1 . TGCGCCAGCAGCTCGGGACAGGGCCCCTACGAGCAGTACTTC CASSSGQGPYEQYF
TRBJ1-1 TRBV28 TRBD1 . TGTGCCAGCCTGGGACAGGGTAGTACTGAAGCTTTCTTT CASLGQGSTEAFF
TRBJ1-6 TRBV30 TRBD1 . TGTGCCTGGAGTCCACAGGGGATCGATTCACCCCTCCACTTT CAWSPQGIDSPLHF
TRBJ2-1 TRBV4-2 . . TGTGCCAGCAGCCATGCGACTGGATACAATGAGCAGTTCTTC CASSHATGYNEQFF
TRBJ1-3 TRBV10-1 . once TGCGCCAGCAGGGGGGGGCGCTCTGGAAACACCATATATTTT CASRGGRSGNTIYF
TRBJ1-2 TRBV19 . . TGTGCCAGTAGTATATCGATTTCGGGTAACTATGGCTACACCTTC CASSISISGNYGYTF
TRBJ2-7 TRBV18 . . TGTGCCAGCTCCCCCCGGACAGTAAGCGGGGACGAGCAGTACTTC CASSPRTVSGDEQYF
TRBJ1-4 TRBV6-2/TRBV6-3 TRBD1 . TGTGCCAGCAGTGACAGGGCGTACTCCACCCCTGGGAATGAAAAACTGTTTTTT CASSDRAYSTPGNEKLFF
TRBJ1-1 TRBV5-1 . . TGCGCCACAACTATTGGACAGACGATGAACACTGAAGCTTTCTTT CATTIGQTMNTEAFF
TRBJ2-1 TRBV2 TRBD1 once TGTGCCAGCAGTGTTTGGCATTTCGGACAGGGAGGCGACAATGAGCAGTTCTTC CASSVWHFGQGGDNEQFF
TRBJ1-1 TRBV7-2 TRBD1 . TGTGCCAGCAGCTTAGGCCCCCGGACAGGGATGAACACTGAAGCTTTCTTT CASSLGPRTGMNTEAFF
TRBJ2-5 TRBV19 . . TGTGCCAGTAGTGCGATAGCCCAAGAGACCCAGTACTTC CASSAIAQETQYF
TRBJ2-1 TRBV14 TRBD1 . TGTGCCAGCGGACAGGGTGACGAGCAGTTCTTC CASGQGDEQFF